These T cell receptor beta chains were read from a single sample in a study of long-term antiretroviral therapy in people with HIV. Some clones are missing from TCRdb's copy, which holds only in-frame ones; the method was immunoSEQ multiplex PCR. Of about 17,000 clones detected, 81% appear once; the ten largest clones hold 8.8%. The sample in question was unsorted PBMCs, obtained 0.3 years before starting antiretroviral therapy. The receptors stem from a man aged 45-60 years with HIV. The CDR3 runs from the conserved cysteine through the conserved F or W. D genes are given only for firm matches. Size tells how often a clone was seen (once, few, many) or the class of an expanded clone, and some rows leave it out.

cdr3_aa,cdr3_nt,v_call,j_call,d_call,clone_size
CASSLTSDSYNEQFF,TGTGCCAGCAGTTTAACTAGTGACTCCTACAATGAGCAGTTCTTC,TRBV6-5,TRBJ2-1,NA,once
CASSSPRDRAITGELFF,TGTGCCAGCAGTTCTCCCCGAGACAGGGCTATTACCGGGGAGCTGTTTTTT,TRBV11-3,TRBJ2-2,TRBD1,NA
CSVSGGSYNEQFF,TGCAGCGTTAGCGGGGGGTCCTACAATGAGCAGTTCTTC,TRBV29-1,TRBJ2-1,TRBD2,NA
CASAQGNVYNEQFF,TGCGCCAGCGCACAGGGAAACGTCTACAATGAGCAGTTCTTC,TRBV10-2,TRBJ2-1,NA,once
CASSYSVGASPLHF,TGTGCCAGCAGTTACTCGGTCGGGGCTTCACCCCTCCACTTT,TRBV6-5,TRBJ1-6,NA,NA
CASSMSSGNTIYF,TGTGCCAGTAGTATGTCCTCTGGAAACACCATATATTTT,TRBV19,TRBJ1-3,NA,once
CASTKGEGLFYNEQFF,TGTGCCAGCACCAAAGGGGAGGGTCTTTTCTACAATGAGCAGTTCTTC,TRBV6-6,TRBJ2-1,TRBD2,NA
CAWSVIPLRPIYEQYF,TGTGCCTGGAGTGTAATCCCCCTCAGACCCATTTACGAGCAGTACTTC,TRBV30,TRBJ2-7,NA,NA
CAWRGGRYGYTF,TGTGCCTGGAGAGGGGGCAGGTATGGCTACACCTTC,TRBV30,TRBJ1-2,TRBD1,NA
CASSFSTGEQFF,TGTGCCAGCAGTTTTTCGACGGGTGAGCAGTTCTTC,TRBV28,TRBJ2-1,NA,few
CASSSPKDDEQYF,TGCGCCAGCAGCTCCCCCAAAGATGACGAGCAGTACTTC,TRBV5-1,TRBJ2-7,NA,NA
CASSGRVGGPEQYF,TGTGCCAGCAGTGGAAGGGTAGGGGGGCCTGAGCAGTACTTC,TRBV2,TRBJ2-7,NA,NA
CASSVIRVFPTDGYTF,TGTGCCAGCAGCGTCATCCGGGTCTTCCCAACCGATGGCTACACCTTC,TRBV9,TRBJ1-2,NA,medium-sized
CASSQDTRTGNTDTQYF,TGCGCCAGCAGCCAAGATACTCGGACAGGGAACACAGATACGCAGTATTTT,TRBV4-3,TRBJ2-3,TRBD1,NA
CASSPGQGFNEQFF,TGTGCCAGCTCACCGGGACAGGGGTTTAATGAGCAGTTCTTC,TRBV18,TRBJ2-1,TRBD1,NA
CASSYNIDRGYEQYF,TGTGCCAGCAGCTACAATATTGACAGGGGCTACGAGCAGTACTTC,TRBV7-9,TRBJ2-7,TRBD1,medium-sized
CAASRKMNTEAFF,TGTGCCGCAAGCAGGAAGATGAACACTGAAGCTTTCTTT,TRBV6-5,TRBJ1-1,NA,NA
CASSQDGQGWDKAFF,TGCGCCAGCAGCCAAGACGGACAGGGGTGGGACAAAGCTTTCTTT,TRBV4-1,TRBJ1-1,TRBD1,NA
CASSIGTAYEQYF,TGTGCCAGTAGTATAGGAACAGCTTACGAGCAGTACTTC,TRBV19,TRBJ2-7,NA,NA
CAWSARVIKGGYTF,TGTGCCTGGAGTGCTAGGGTTATCAAGGGCGGCTACACCTTC,TRBV30,TRBJ1-2,NA,NA
CASSEGGKEKLFF,TGTGCCAGCAGTGAAGGGGGCAAAGAAAAACTGTTTTTT,TRBV6-1,TRBJ1-4,NA,NA
CASSLRGQGADEQYF,TGCGCCAGCAGCTTGCGGGGACAGGGGGCCGACGAGCAGTACTTC,TRBV5-1,TRBJ2-7,TRBD1,NA
CASSEILEQFF,TGTGCCAGCAGTGAGATCCTTGAGCAGTTCTTC,TRBV2,TRBJ2-1,NA,NA
CASSPPGDTYEQYF,TGTGCCAGCAGCCCTCCGGGAGATACCTACGAGCAGTACTTC,TRBV7-8,TRBJ2-7,NA,NA
CSAGQGDIQYF,TGCAGCGCCGGACAGGGGGACATTCAGTACTTC,TRBV29-1,TRBJ2-4,TRBD1,NA
CASSLAAGGYNEQFF,TGTGCCAGCAGCTTAGCGGCGGGGGGGTACAATGAGCAGTTCTTC,TRBV11-2,TRBJ2-1,TRBD2,NA
CASSGPGLWESGANVLTF,TGTGCCAGCAGTGGGCCAGGGCTCTGGGAATCTGGGGCCAACGTCCTGACTTTC,TRBV25-1,TRBJ2-6,NA,NA
CASSFGGLANDF,TGTGCCAGCAGCTTCGGGGGACTAGCGAATGACTTC,TRBV7-2,TRBJ2-5,TRBD2,NA
CASSPWGESNQPQHF,TGTGCCAGCAGTCCCTGGGGGGAGAGCAATCAGCCCCAGCATTTT,TRBV6-6,TRBJ1-5,NA,NA
CASSLMGFTEAFF,TGTGCCAGCAGCTTAATGGGGTTCACTGAAGCTTTCTTT,TRBV11-2,TRBJ1-1,NA,NA
CASSSRTGALNTEAFF,TGTGCCAGCAGCTCCCGGACAGGAGCGTTGAACACTGAAGCTTTCTTT,TRBV11-2,TRBJ1-1,TRBD1,NA
CASRTGLSNQPQHF,TGCGCCAGCAGGACGGGACTGAGCAATCAGCCCCAGCATTTT,TRBV10-2,TRBJ1-5,NA,NA
CASSPRRPGNTEAFF,TGTGCCAGCAGCCCCAGGAGACCGGGGAACACTGAAGCTTTCTTT,TRBV7-9,TRBJ1-1,NA,NA
CASSFRREGRHNEQFF,TGTGCCAGCAGCTTTCGGCGGGAGGGCCGGCACAATGAGCAGTTCTTC,TRBV7-9,TRBJ2-1,TRBD2,NA
CASRQTENTEAFF,TGTGCCAGCAGACAGACGGAGAACACTGAAGCTTTCTTT,TRBV6-5,TRBJ1-1,NA,NA
CASESRSSTDTQYF,TGTGCCAGCGAGAGCCGGTCTAGCACAGATACGCAGTATTTT,TRBV11-2,TRBJ2-3,NA,NA
CASSLEGGRPNYGYTF,TGCGCCAGCAGCTTGGAGGGGGGCAGACCTAACTATGGCTACACCTTC,TRBV5-1,TRBJ1-2,NA,NA
CAWSVSGKYGYTF,TGTGCCTGGAGTGTTTCGGGGAAGTATGGCTACACCTTC,TRBV30,TRBJ1-2,NA,NA
CASSWSSGPKFPYNEQFF,TGTGCCAGCAGCTGGTCTAGCGGCCCCAAATTTCCCTACAATGAGCAGTTCTTC,TRBV5-6,TRBJ2-1,TRBD2,few
CASSFGPAGEQYF,TGCGCCAGCAGCTTCGGACCCGCGGGAGAGCAGTACTTC,TRBV5-1,TRBJ2-7,NA,NA